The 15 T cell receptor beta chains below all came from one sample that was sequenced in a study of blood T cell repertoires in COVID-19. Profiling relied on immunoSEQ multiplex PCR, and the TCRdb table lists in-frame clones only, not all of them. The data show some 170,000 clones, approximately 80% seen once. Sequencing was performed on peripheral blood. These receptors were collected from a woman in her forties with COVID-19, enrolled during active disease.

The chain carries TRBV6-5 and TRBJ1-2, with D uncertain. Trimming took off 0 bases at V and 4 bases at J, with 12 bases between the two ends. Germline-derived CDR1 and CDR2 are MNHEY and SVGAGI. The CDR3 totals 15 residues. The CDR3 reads CASSYSNMRAYGYTF. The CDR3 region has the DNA TGTGCCAGCAGTTACTCGAATATGAGAGCCTATGGCTACACCTTC.

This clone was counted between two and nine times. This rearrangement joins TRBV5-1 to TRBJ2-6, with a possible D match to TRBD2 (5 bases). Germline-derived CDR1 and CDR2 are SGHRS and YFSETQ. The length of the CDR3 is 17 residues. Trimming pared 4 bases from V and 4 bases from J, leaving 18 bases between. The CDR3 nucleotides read TGCGCCAGCAGCAGCGGCCCCGGCCCCGGCGGGGCCAACGTCCTGACTTTC. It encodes CASSSGPGPGGANVLTF.

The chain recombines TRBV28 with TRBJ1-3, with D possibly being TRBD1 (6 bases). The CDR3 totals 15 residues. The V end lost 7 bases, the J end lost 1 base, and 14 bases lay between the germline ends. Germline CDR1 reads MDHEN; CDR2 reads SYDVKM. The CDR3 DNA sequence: TGTGCCAGCACTCTACAGGGTCCATCTGGAAACACCATATATTTT. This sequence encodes CASTLQGPSGNTIYF.

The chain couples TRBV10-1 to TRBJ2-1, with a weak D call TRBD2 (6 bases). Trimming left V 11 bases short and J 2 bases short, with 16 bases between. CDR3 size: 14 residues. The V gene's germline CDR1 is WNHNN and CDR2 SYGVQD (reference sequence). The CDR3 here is CAASRASAYNEQFF. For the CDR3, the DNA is TGCGCCGCCAGTAGGGCTAGCGCCTACAATGAGCAGTTCTTC.

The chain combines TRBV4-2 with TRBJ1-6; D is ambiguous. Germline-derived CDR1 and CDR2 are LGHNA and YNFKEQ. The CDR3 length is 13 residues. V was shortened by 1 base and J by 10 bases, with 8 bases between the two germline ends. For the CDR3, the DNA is TGTGCCAGCAGCCAAGGTACGGGGTCACCCCTCCACTTT. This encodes CASSQGTGSPLHF.

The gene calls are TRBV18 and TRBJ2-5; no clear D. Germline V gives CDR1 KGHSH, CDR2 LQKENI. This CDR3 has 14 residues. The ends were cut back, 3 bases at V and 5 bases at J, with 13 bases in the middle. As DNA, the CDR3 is TGTGCCAGCTCACCTTCCGGCGGTACGGAGACCCAGTACTTC. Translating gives CASSPSGGTETQYF.

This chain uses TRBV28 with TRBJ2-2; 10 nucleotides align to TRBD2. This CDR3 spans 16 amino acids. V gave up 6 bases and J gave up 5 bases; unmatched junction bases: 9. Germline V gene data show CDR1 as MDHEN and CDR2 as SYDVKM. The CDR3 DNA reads TGTGCCAGCAGCCTGAGACTAGCGGGTCAGACCGGGGAGCTGTTTTTT. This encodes CASSLRLAGQTGELFF.

The CDR3 DNA reads TGTGCCAGCAGTGACCCCCTCGTCCGGGACAACTCCTACGAGCAGTACTTC. This gives the protein CASSDPLVRDNSYEQYF. V gene TRBV6-4 combines with J gene TRBJ2-7, with D possibly matching TRBD1 (6 bases). Germline V gives CDR1 MRHNA, CDR2 SNTAGT. The V end lost 2 bases, the J end lost 0 bases, and 17 bases lay between the germline ends. The CDR3 runs 17 residues.

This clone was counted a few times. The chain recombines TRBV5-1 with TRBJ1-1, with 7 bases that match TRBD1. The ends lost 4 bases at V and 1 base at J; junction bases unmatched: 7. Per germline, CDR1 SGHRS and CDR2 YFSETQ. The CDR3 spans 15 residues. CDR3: CASSQHGTANTEAFF. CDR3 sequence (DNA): TGCGCCAGCAGCCAGCATGGGACAGCGAACACTGAAGCTTTCTTT.

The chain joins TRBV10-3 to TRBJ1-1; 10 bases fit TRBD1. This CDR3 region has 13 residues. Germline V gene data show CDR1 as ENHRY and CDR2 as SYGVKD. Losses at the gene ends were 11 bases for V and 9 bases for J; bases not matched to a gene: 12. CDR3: CAERDRGGGKAFF. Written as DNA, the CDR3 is TGTGCCGAAAGGGACAGGGGAGGCGGCAAAGCTTTCTTT.

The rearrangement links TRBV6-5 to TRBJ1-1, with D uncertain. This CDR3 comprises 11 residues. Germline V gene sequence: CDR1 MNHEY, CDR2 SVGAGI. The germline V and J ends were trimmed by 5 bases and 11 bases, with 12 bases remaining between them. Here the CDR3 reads CASSPGRDAFF. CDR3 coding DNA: TGTGCCAGCAGTCCCGGGAGAGACGCTTTCTTT.

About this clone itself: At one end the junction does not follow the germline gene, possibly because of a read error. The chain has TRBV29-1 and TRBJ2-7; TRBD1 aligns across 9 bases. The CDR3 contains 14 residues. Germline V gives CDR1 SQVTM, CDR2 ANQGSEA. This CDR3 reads CGVDTGGLTYEQYF. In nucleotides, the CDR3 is TGCGGCGTTGATACAGGGGGCCTTACCTACGAGCAGTACTTC.

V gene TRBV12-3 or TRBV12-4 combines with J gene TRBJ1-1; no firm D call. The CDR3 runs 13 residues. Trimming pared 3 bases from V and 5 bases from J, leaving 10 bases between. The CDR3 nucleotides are TGTGCCAGCAGTTTGGCAGGAGGAACTGAAGCTTTCTTT. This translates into CASSLAGGTEAFF.

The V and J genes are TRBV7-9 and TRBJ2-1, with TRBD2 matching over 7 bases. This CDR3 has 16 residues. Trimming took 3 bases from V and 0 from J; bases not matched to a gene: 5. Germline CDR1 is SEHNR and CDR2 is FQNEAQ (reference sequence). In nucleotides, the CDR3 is TGTGCCAGCAGCTTCCGAGCGGGGAGCTCCTACAATGAGCAGTTCTTC. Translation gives CASSFRAGSSYNEQFF.

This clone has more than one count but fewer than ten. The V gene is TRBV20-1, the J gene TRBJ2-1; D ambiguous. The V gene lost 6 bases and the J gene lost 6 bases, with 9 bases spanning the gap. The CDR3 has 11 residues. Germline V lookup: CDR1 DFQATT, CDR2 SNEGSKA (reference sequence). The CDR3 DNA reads TGCAGTGCCCTAAGAGGCAATGAGCAGTTCTTC. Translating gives CSALRGNEQFF.